Listed below are T cell receptor beta chains from one sample, sequenced in a study of graft-versus-host responses after intestinal transplantation. The protocol was immunoSEQ multiplex PCR, while the TCRdb copy is restricted to in-frame clones and leaves out a portion. The sample lists about 7,400 clones, more than 60% occurring once. Specimen: ileum tissue, collected around 240 days after intestinal transplantation. The source of these receptors is a human patient who received an intestinal transplant, so some T cells may come from the graft donor. The conserved cysteine and the conserved F or W are not part of the CDR3 here. Each record gives: V gene, clone size, CDR3 protein. Part of the rows lack a size; the others show once, few, many or a class for expanded clones.

>TRBV7-9|few
ASSPFGGAGEKLF
>TRBV6-1|NA
ASSEAGTGRDTIY
>TRBV5-4|few
ASSLVSSGTNTEAF
>TRBV7-3|NA
ASSPRGGWSSGANVLT
>TRBV10-3|few
AITPGGDYGYT
>TRBV28|once
ASSLRQGRRNTIY
>TRBV9|NA
ASSASGGAYETQY
>TRBV9|NA
ASSEDRSNSGNTIY
>TRBV7-3|NA
AISLDAGGENNEQF
>TRBV28|NA
ASSFEGGGYNSPLH
>TRBV14|NA
ASSHRARNTEAF
>TRBV10-2|NA
ATGQGRTNEKLF
>TRBV19|NA
ASGEGQPQH
>TRBV11-2|NA
ASSVQGGGSPLH
>TRBV27|NA
ASSLNKGAIWTEAF
>TRBV19|NA
ASTRGPEAF
>TRBV18|NA
ASSPQGSGNTIY
>TRBV29-1|NA
SVRGGRTDTQY
>TRBV15|NA
ATSRDTSNYGYT
>TRBV9|NA
ASSVVLGGGVDTQY
>TRBV5-6|once
ASSTPRDRANEKLF
>TRBV6-5|once
ASSYSDSYNEQF